The clone carrying this TCR beta chain was seen at least ten times. Its antigen remains unidentified. The authors prepared the TCRbeta library with unique molecular identifiers. TCRdb itself ran the PCR reads through MiXCR, one entry per CDR3 protein. The sample yields hundreds of thousands of distinct CDR3 sequences, approximately 15% seen once. J gave up 5 bases and V 5 bases, and 8 bases lay outside the gene matches. This CDR3 is built from 15 residues. The record originates from a study of T-cell reconstitution after alpha-beta-depleted transplantation in children. Regarding the study as a whole: Some patients showed high day-60 TCRbeta diversity, which derived from surviving recipient T cells and thymic progenitors. Several hundred expanded graft clones reportedly gave rise to the alpha-beta T cells present about two months after transplant. After one year, T-cell counts and TCRbeta diversity mostly came from new T cells.

The receptor comes from a male patient between 10 and 17 years old who had a stem cell transplant for acute lymphoblastic leukemia, so the T cells may come from the graft donor. Sequencing used PBMCs, mostly from graft donor cells, obtained 360 days after TCRalphabeta/CD19-depleted stem cell transplant. This chain joins TRBV12-3 or TRBV12-4 and TRBJ1-4; 7 nucleotides agree with TRBD1. Here the CDR3 reads CASSLGTVINEKLFF. The CDR3, as DNA: TGTGCCAGCAGTCTAGGGACAGTCATAAATGAAAAACTGTTTTTT.